The 27 T cell receptor beta chains listed next were all sequenced from one sample in a study of Graves' ophthalmopathy and Graves' hyperthyroidism (dated by TCRdb to the late 2010s). Sequencing was performed on an Illumina HiSeq 2000. TCR beta CDR3 regions were amplified from RNA transcripts for repertoire sequencing. The first round of RT-PCR was done with HTBI primers and the Qiagen OneStep RT-PCR kit, and was followed by a second round of multiplex PCR, then size selection and purification. In TCRdb, the public reads were trimmed at Q25 with fastp and aligned with MiXCR, with productive beta chains retained. Each CDR3 protein gets just one entry, which takes the most common genes and DNA from the rows behind it. The sample table lists about 160,000 distinct CDR3 sequences, approximately 38% of them with a count of one. Clones ranked in the top ten supply less than 6% of the sample. The sequenced sample was peripheral blood. Source of these receptors: a woman in her forties with Graves' ophthalmopathy. Donor details come from another sample of the same person, matched by shared clones.

This clonotype was counted many times. The chain carries TRBV12-3 or TRBV12-4 and TRBJ2-5; D is tentatively TRBD1 or TRBD2 (5 bases each). The CDR3 is 13 residues long. The V end lost 3 bases, the J end lost 4 bases, and 9 bases lay between the germline ends. The CDR3 here is CASSLGEAETQYF. CDR3 DNA sequence: TGTGCCAGCAGTTTGGGGGAAGCAGAGACCCAGTACTTC.

At least ten counts were recorded for this clonotype. The chain uses TRBV6-4 and TRBJ1-6; D not certain. The CDR3 is 13 amino acids. The V end was cut by 4 bases, the J end by 8 bases, with 9 bases between. Germline V gene data show CDR1 as MRHNA and CDR2 as SNTAGT. The CDR3 region has the DNA TGTGCCAGCAGTGTAGTCGGAGATTCACCCCTCCACTTT. Protein product: CASSVVGDSPLHF.

V is TRBV30 and J is TRBJ1-1; D gene uncertain. V was pared by 0 bases and J by 1 base, with 12 bases between. This CDR3 is built from 15 residues. Germline V lookup: CDR1 GTSNPN, CDR2 SVGIG (reference sequence). The CDR3 DNA reads as TGTGCCTGGAGTGTACGATCTCTAAAGAACACTGAAGCTTTCTTT. Encoded protein: CAWSVRSLKNTEAFF.

This clonotype has a handful of counts. The chain employs TRBV6-5 and TRBJ2-2; D unresolved. The CDR3 has 13 amino acids. V lost 2 bases, J lost 5 bases, and 6 bases lay in between. Germline V gene sequence: CDR1 MNHEY, CDR2 SVGAGI. The CDR3 here is CASSYKSTGELFF. The CDR3 DNA reads TGTGCCAGCAGTTACAAGAGTACCGGGGAGCTGTTTTTT.

Many counts were recorded for this clonotype. V usage is TRBV28 and J usage is TRBJ2-7, with D possibly TRBD1 on 6 matching bases. The V gene lost 6 bases and the J gene lost 3 bases, with 15 bases spanning the gap. The V gene's germline CDR1 is MDHEN and CDR2 SYDVKM. The CDR3 extends over 14 amino acids. CDR3 nucleotides: TGTGCCAGCAGGGGCGGACAGCTAAACTACGAGCAGTACTTC. It codes for CASRGGQLNYEQYF.

The chain carries TRBV7-2 and TRBJ2-5; TRBD2 aligns across 13 bases. The CDR3 covers 15 residues. CDR1 is SGHTA and CDR2 is FQGNSA in the germline V gene. The V and J ends lost 6 bases and 11 bases, in that order; junction bases with no gene match: 12. The CDR3 protein is CASSTGTSGVQGQYF. The CDR3 coding sequence is TGTGCCAGCAGTACCGGGACTAGCGGGGTCCAGGGACAGTACTTC.

The rearrangement joins TRBV15 to TRBJ1-1, with 8 bases aligning to TRBD1. The ends lost 4 bases at V and 4 bases at J; junction bases unmatched: 5. Germline CDR1 LNHNV, CDR2 YYDKDF (reference sequence). The CDR3 runs 14 residues. CDR3 sequence reads: CATSKDRAATEAFF. Here the CDR3 DNA reads TGTGCCACCAGCAAGGACAGGGCGGCCACTGAAGCTTTCTTT.

This clonotype was seen a few times. The chain links TRBV6-1 to TRBJ1-1; D is possibly TRBD1 (5 bases). Trimming removed 2 bases at V and 4 bases at J, with 8 bases between. The CDR3 extends over 13 amino acids. CDR1 is MNHNS, CDR2 SASEGT, per germline. The CDR3 sequence is CASSELGGTEAFF. The CDR3 DNA reads as TGTGCCAGCAGTGAATTGGGGGGCACTGAAGCTTTCTTT.

This clonotype was counted many times. The chain has TRBV12-3 or TRBV12-4 and TRBJ2-2; TRBD1 might be the D (6 bases). The V gene lost 4 bases and the J gene lost 2 bases, with 14 bases spanning the gap. The CDR3 is made up of 16 amino acids. CDR3 in amino acids: CASSWVWGPNTGELFF. The DNA of the CDR3 is TGTGCCAGCAGTTGGGTTTGGGGGCCCAACACCGGGGAGCTGTTTTTT.

The chain is built from TRBV9 and TRBJ2-3; no firm D call. The CDR3 sequence is 10 residues long. V gave up 6 bases and J gave up 8 bases, with 7 bases separating them. CDR1 is SGDLS and CDR2 is YYNGEE in the germline V gene. The CDR3: CASIRPTQYF. The DNA for the CDR3 is TGTGCCAGCATCAGGCCTACGCAGTATTTT.

Many counts were recorded for this clonotype. The rearrangement joins TRBV27 to TRBJ2-7, with TRBD1 as a possible D gene (5 bases). This CDR3 contains 16 residues. CDR1 and CDR2 (germline): MNHEY, SMNVEV (reference sequence). Trimming pared 7 bases from V and 0 bases from J, leaving 19 bases between. The CDR3 reads CASTRIGGRVSYEQYF. The CDR3 DNA reads as TGTGCCAGCACTAGGATTGGTGGCAGGGTCTCCTACGAGCAGTACTTC.

This clonotype showed up many times. The V call is TRBV28, the J call TRBJ2-5; 7 bases fit TRBD1. J lost 5 bases, V lost 9 bases, and 6 bases had no gene match. The CDR3 consists of 12 residues. From germline, CDR1 is MDHEN and CDR2 SYDVKM. CDR3 sequence reads: CASFTGVETQYF. CDR3 DNA: TGTGCCAGTTTTACAGGGGTGGAGACCCAGTACTTC.

This clonotype was counted between two and nine times. The chain uses TRBV7-8 and TRBJ1-1; D is uncertain. Trimming left V 7 bases short and J 0 bases short, with 15 bases between. The CDR3 contains 15 residues. Germline V CDR1 and CDR2: SGHVS, FQNEAQ. The DNA for the CDR3 is TGTGCCAGCATTCAAGCGGGTCAGGTGAACACTGAAGCTTTCTTT. Residues: CASIQAGQVNTEAFF.

This clonotype was seen repeatedly, ten times or more. The rearrangement joins TRBV28 to TRBJ2-5, with D perhaps TRBD1 or TRBD2 (5 bases each). The germline V gene has CDR1 MDHEN and CDR2 SYDVKM. The CDR3 extends over 14 amino acids. V gave up 7 bases and J gave up 4 bases, with 16 bases separating them. The CDR3 nucleotides are TGTGCCAGCAAGCCGGGGACGGGGTTAGAGACCCAGTACTTC. This translates into CASKPGTGLETQYF.

This clonotype is judged medium-sized. This sequence joins TRBV6-5 and TRBJ1-1; a possible D gene is TRBD1 (6 bases). The V gene's germline CDR1 is MNHEY and CDR2 SVGAGI. Trimming left V 2 bases short and J 0 bases short, with 13 bases between. The CDR3 runs 16 residues. The CDR3 DNA sequence: TGTGCCAGCAGTTACCATGCCGGGGGCCTGAACACTGAAGCTTTCTTT. This gives the protein CASSYHAGGLNTEAFF.

This clonotype is labeled medium-sized (0.01 to 0.1%). This chain links TRBV7-9 with TRBJ2-2; D possibly matches TRBD1 or TRBD2 (6 bases each). Looked up from germline, CDR1 is SEHNR and CDR2 is FQNEAQ (reference sequence). CDR3 length equals 14 residues. Trimming removed 8 bases at V and 1 base at J, with 11 bases between. As DNA, the CDR3 is TGTGCCAGCCCGCGGGGACAGAACACCGGGGAGCTGTTTTTT. This encodes CASPRGQNTGELFF.

J is TRBJ2-2 and V is TRBV6-1, with TRBD1 as a possible D gene (7 bases). The ends were cut back, 6 bases at V and 1 base at J, with 15 bases in the middle. This CDR3 is built from 16 residues. Germline assignment: CDR1 MNHNS and CDR2 SASEGT. The CDR3 is CASSRRRDRNTGELFF. CDR3 DNA sequence: TGTGCCAGCAGCCGCAGGAGGGACAGGAACACCGGGGAGCTGTTTTTT.

This clonotype was detected ten times or more. V usage is TRBV4-3 and J usage is TRBJ2-3; 12 bases align to TRBD2. CDR3 length: 17 amino acids. Unmatched junction bases numbered 8, after V lost 4 bases and J lost 3 bases. Germline loops: CDR1 LGHNA, CDR2 YSLEER. The CDR3 DNA sequence: TGCGCCAGCAGCCCCTCGACTAGCGGGAGACGTACAGATACGCAGTATTTT. It translates to CASSPSTSGRRTDTQYF.

This clonotype was found many times. V gene TRBV6-4 combines with J gene TRBJ1-2; D perhaps matches TRBD1 (5 bases). Germline V gene lookup returns CDR1 MRHNA and CDR2 SNTAGT. V shed 10 bases and J shed 6 bases, with 30 bases lying between them. This CDR3 has 17 amino acids. CDR3 in amino acids: CATDENSGPHRGDGYTF. In DNA form, the CDR3 reads TGTGCCACCGATGAGAACTCGGGCCCTCATAGGGGAGATGGCTACACCTTC.

This clonotype was recorded many times. This sequence joins TRBV5-1 and TRBJ1-6, with TRBD1 identical over 8 bases. The V gene's germline CDR1 is SGHRS and CDR2 YFSETQ. J was trimmed by 8 bases and V by 0 bases; bases with no gene match: 7. The CDR3 length is 16 residues. CDR3 in amino acids: CASSLGSGGTHSPLHF. DNA for the CDR3: TGCGCCAGCAGCTTGGGGTCAGGGGGCACTCATTCACCCCTCCACTTT.

A remark on this clonotype: The final CDR3 position lacks the conserved phenylalanine or tryptophan, pointing to a likely read error. It is unclear where the CDR3 begins or ends on the DNA, so no DNA is shown, and the CDR3 is as TCRdb lists it. The rearrangement links TRBV7-8 to TRBJ2-7. In germline, CDR1 is SGHVS, CDR2 FQNEAQ. The CDR3 numbers 9 amino acids, ends counted. CDR3 loop: CASTFRVYR.

This clonotype was counted a few times. The J gene is TRBJ2-3, the V gene TRBV7-3; 7 bases are a match to TRBD2. V lost 0 bases to trimming and J lost 0 bases; unmatched junction nucleotides: 3. CDR1 is SGHTA, CDR2 FQGTGA, per germline. The CDR3 spans 16 residues. The CDR3 nucleotides are TGTGCCAGCAGCTTAACGGGGGGGACTAGCACAGATACGCAGTATTTT. This sequence encodes CASSLTGGTSTDTQYF.

The chain recombines TRBV6-1 with TRBJ1-5; D gene uncertain. The CDR3 length is 12 residues. Germline loops: CDR1 MNHNS, CDR2 SASEGT. Trimming removed 7 bases from V and 9 bases from J, with 13 bases in between. CDR3 DNA sequence: TGTGCCAGCACCGTCGGGCCTGGGCCCCAGCATTTT. Translation: CASTVGPGPQHF.

This clonotype was seen a handful of times. The gene calls are TRBV12-3 or TRBV12-4 and TRBJ2-2, with unresolved D. V lost 5 bases, J lost 8 bases, and 15 bases lay in between. CDR3 length: 14 residues. CDR3 sequence (DNA): TGTGCCAGCAGTCAGGCTCCCGCCGGGGGGGAGCTGTTTTTT. Translated: CASSQAPAGGELFF.

This clonotype has more than one count but fewer than ten. A much larger clone differs by one base, so this may be a read error. This sequence joins TRBV12-3 or TRBV12-4 and TRBJ1-5; D not resolved. The CDR3 consists of 14 residues. V was clipped by 1 base and J by 0 bases, with 4 bases between them. Here the CDR3 reads CASSLVYSNQPQHF. CDR3 sequence (DNA): TGTGCCAGCAGTTTAGTGTATAGCAATCAGCCCCAGCATTTT.

This clonotype was seen repeatedly, ten times or more. This chain joins TRBV6-1 and TRBJ1-6; D ambiguous. Germline CDR1 is MNHNS and CDR2 is SASEGT. The length of the CDR3 is 12 residues. The V gene lost 3 bases and the J gene lost 14 bases, with 11 bases spanning the gap. This CDR3 is CASSDQVPTLHF. CDR3 in DNA: TGTGCCAGCAGTGATCAGGTTCCCACCCTCCACTTT.

In its sample, this clonotype was seen many times. The chain is built from TRBV30 and TRBJ1-1; D unclear. V lost 1 base, J lost 4 bases, and 4 bases lay in between. CDR1 and CDR2 (germline): GTSNPN, SVGIG (reference sequence). This CDR3 comprises 11 residues. The CDR3 sequence is CAWSGPTEAFF. The CDR3 coding sequence is TGTGCCTGGAGTGGGCCCACTGAAGCTTTCTTT.